The 26 T cell receptor beta chains presented below share a single source sample, sequenced in a study of T cell repertoires in cytomegalovirus infection. No cognate antigen is known for these TCRs. Each CDR3 protein gets one entry after TCRdb re-called the reads with MiXCR. The table shows approximately 280,000 distinct CDR3 sequences, with approximately 22% occurring only once. The source material was cultured PBMCs, sampled from culture after CMV antigen stimulation. These receptors were taken from a human donor in good health (CMV status not recorded). Some clones in this sample may be carry-over from other donors' samples.

This clonotype has a handful of counts. The V call is TRBV27, the J call TRBJ1-6; D perhaps matches TRBD1 (6 bases). The germline V gene encodes CDR1 MNHEY and CDR2 SMNVEV (reference sequence). The V and J ends lost 5 bases and 4 bases respectively, with 6 bases between them. The CDR3 is made up of 13 amino acids. CDR3 nucleotide sequence: TGTGCCAGCAGTGGGACATATAATTCACCCCTCCACTTT. Its protein is CASSGTYNSPLHF.

The V gene is TRBV11-2, the J gene TRBJ2-1; D unclear. This CDR3 has 15 residues. Germline V gene data show CDR1 as SGHAT and CDR2 as FQNNGV. Trimming cost V 1 base and J 3 bases, with 10 bases left between them. DNA for the CDR3: TGTGCCAGCAGCTTAGTAGGTTCTGTCTACAATGAGCAGTTCTTC. The encoded protein is CASSLVGSVYNEQFF.

This clonotype has only a few counts. V usage is TRBV12-3 or TRBV12-4 and J usage is TRBJ2-1; D could derive from TRBD1 or TRBD2 (5 bases each). The CDR3 extends over 13 amino acids. V dropped 6 bases and J dropped 10 bases, with 16 bases sitting between them. The CDR3 sequence is CASSPGPGREQFF. As DNA, the CDR3 is TGTGCCAGCAGCCCGGGACCCGGGCGAGAGCAGTTCTTC.

The rearrangement joins TRBV20-1 to TRBJ2-7, with D possibly TRBD1 on 5 matching bases. The CDR3 has 13 residues. V lost 1 base, J lost 2 bases, and 9 bases lay in between. Germline V gene sequence: CDR1 DFQATT, CDR2 SNEGSKA (reference sequence). The DNA for the CDR3 is TGCAGTGCTAGAGGTTCAGGGACCTACGAGCAGTACTTC. As protein: CSARGSGTYEQYF.

This clonotype was picked up a small number of times. The rearrangement uses TRBV7-2 and TRBJ2-7; 7 bases line up with TRBD2. Germline CDR1 reads SGHTA; CDR2 reads FQGNSA. There are 14 residues in the CDR3. With V trimmed by 3 bases and J by 5 bases, 7 bases remained unmatched. DNA for the CDR3: TGTGCCAGCAGCTTCAGAACTAGCGCTAACGAGCAGTACTTC. As protein: CASSFRTSANEQYF.

This clonotype occurred once. The rearrangement links TRBV5-6 to TRBJ1-4, with D unresolved. Germline lookup yields CDR1 SGHDT and CDR2 YYEEEE. Trimming took 0 bases from V and 8 from J, leaving 14 bases between them. This CDR3 region has 15 residues. The CDR3, as DNA: TGTGCCAGCAGCTTGGCCACCGCAGGAAACGAAAAACTGTTTTTT. This translates into CASSLATAGNEKLFF.

Many counts were recorded for this clonotype. The chain uses TRBV11-2 and TRBJ2-5, with D tentatively TRBD1 or TRBD2 (5 bases each). This CDR3 contains 15 residues. Trimming shortened V by 2 bases and J by 4 bases, and 14 bases separated the two germline ends. Germline loops: CDR1 SGHAT, CDR2 FQNNGV. CDR3 amino acids: CASSLFLGDRETQYF. The CDR3 bases are TGTGCCAGCAGCTTATTTTTGGGGGACCGAGAGACCCAGTACTTC.

The V and J genes are TRBV7-9 and TRBJ2-5; 10 nucleotides align to TRBD2. The length of the CDR3 is 15 residues. From germline, CDR1 is SEHNR and CDR2 FQNEAQ (reference sequence). The trim removed 1 base at V and 4 bases at J, leaving 3 bases unmatched. The CDR3 reads CASSLDLAGAETQYF. CDR3 DNA sequence: TGTGCCAGCAGCTTAGATCTAGCGGGAGCAGAGACCCAGTACTTC. Filled out from reference TRBV7-9 and TRBJ2-5, the complete variable domain reads DTGVSQNPRHKITKRGQNVTFRCDPISEHNRLYWYRQTLGQGPEFLTYFQNEAQLEKSRLLSDRFSAERPKGSFSTLEIQRTEQGDSAMYLCASSLDLAGAETQYFGPGTRLLVL.

The gene calls are TRBV10-3 and TRBJ1-3; 7 bases agree with TRBD1. Germline loops: CDR1 ENHRY, CDR2 SYGVKD. V shed 4 bases and J 4 bases; nucleotides not matched to a gene: 10. The CDR3 contains 16 residues. Here the CDR3 DNA reads TGTGCCATCAGTGGAGCCAGGGGGACGAGCGGAAACACCATATATTTT. This sequence encodes CAISGARGTSGNTIYF.

This clonotype was observed a handful of times. The chain has TRBV12-3 or TRBV12-4 and TRBJ1-3; 7 positions agree with TRBD1. CDR3 length: 15 amino acids. V shed 3 bases and J 0 bases; nucleotides not matched to a gene: 2. As DNA, the CDR3 is TGTGCCAGCAGTTTGACAGGGCACTCTGGAAACACCATATATTTT. Protein: CASSLTGHSGNTIYF.

The chain carries TRBV7-9 and TRBJ2-2; D could derive from TRBD1 or TRBD2 (5 bases each). Deletions cut 5 bases from V and 3 bases from J, with 10 bases between. Germline CDR1 SEHNR, CDR2 FQNEAQ (reference sequence). The CDR3 consists of 14 residues. The CDR3 region is CASSTGTDTGELFF. Written as DNA, the CDR3 is TGTGCCAGCAGCACCGGGACCGACACCGGGGAGCTGTTTTTT.

This clonotype occurred a few times. V usage is TRBV6-2 or TRBV6-3 and J usage is TRBJ2-5, with D tentatively TRBD2 (6 bases). The CDR3 is 16 amino acids. V lost 2 bases and J lost 2, with 15 bases in between. Germline V gene data show CDR1 as MNHEY and CDR2 as SVGEGT. The CDR3 DNA follows: TGTGCCAGCAGTTACGGCTTAGGAGGGACTCAAGAGACCCAGTACTTC. Its translation is CASSYGLGGTQETQYF.

The V and J genes are TRBV19 and TRBJ2-3; 8 bases agree with TRBD2. Germline CDR1 LNHDA, CDR2 SQIVND (reference sequence). Trimming removed 7 bases from V and 5 bases from J; junction bases left unmatched: 17. The CDR3 is 17 residues long. Written as DNA, the CDR3 is TGTGCCAGTAATATCGTCTTCGGGAGGGCCGCTGGAGATACGCAGTATTTT. Translation: CASNIVFGRAAGDTQYF. Complete variable domain (other parts from reference TRBV19 and TRBJ2-3): DGGITQSPKYLFRKEGQNVTLSCEQNLNHDAMYWYRQDPGQGLRLIYYSQIVNDFQKGDIAEGYSVSREKKESFPLTVTSAQKNPTAFYLCASNIVFGRAAGDTQYFGPGTRLTVL.

This chain links TRBV19 with TRBJ2-1; D is unclear. The CDR3 is made up of 12 amino acids. With 10 bases removed from V and 9 bases from J, the gap between germline ends came to 16 bases. Per the germline V gene, CDR1 is LNHDA and CDR2 is SQIVND (reference sequence). CDR3 region: CAIQTPAGEQFF. CDR3 DNA: TGTGCCATCCAGACCCCGGCCGGTGAGCAGTTCTTC.

This clonotype has a handful of counts. The chain employs TRBV7-2 and TRBJ2-3, with TRBD2 matching over 12 bases. Germline V CDR1 and CDR2: SGHTA, FQGNSA. J lost 2 bases, V lost 5 bases, and 5 bases had no gene match. The CDR3 has 16 residues. The CDR3 spells CASSKGLAGYTDTQYF. The DNA for the CDR3 is TGTGCCAGCAGCAAAGGACTAGCGGGGTACACAGATACGCAGTATTTT.

This clonotype was counted a few times. The J gene is TRBJ2-1, the V gene TRBV4-3; 7 bases are shared with TRBD1. Per germline, CDR1 LGHNA and CDR2 YSLEER. This CDR3 contains 19 residues. Trimming removed 0 bases from V and 5 bases from J; junction bases left unmatched: 16. CDR3 DNA sequence: TGCGCCAGCAGCCAAGAACCTCCGGGTAGGCAGGGGGAGAACAATGAGCAGTTCTTC. It yields the protein CASSQEPPGRQGENNEQFF.

This clonotype is labeled medium-sized. This chain links TRBV7-2 with TRBJ2-3, with D perhaps TRBD2 (5 bases). CDR1 is SGHTA and CDR2 is FQGNSA in the germline V gene. Trimming shortened V by 8 bases and J by 4 bases, and 16 bases separated the two germline ends. This CDR3 spans 14 amino acids. The CDR3 region has the DNA TGTGCCAGCTTCTTGGGTGGTAGCGCAGATACGCAGTATTTT. The encoded protein is CASFLGGSADTQYF. Full variable domain (missing parts from reference TRBV7-2 and TRBJ2-3): GAGVSQSPSNKVTEKGKDVELRCDPISGHTALYWYRQSLGQGLEFLIYFQGNSAPDKSGLPSDRFSAERTGGSVSTLTIQRTQQEDSAVYLCASFLGGSADTQYFGPGTRLTVL.

This clonotype has a handful of counts. The J gene is TRBJ2-5, the V gene TRBV7-6; 15 bases align to TRBD2. CDR3 size: 18 residues. Germline loops: CDR1 SGHVS, CDR2 FNYEAQ. V trimming: 5 bases; J trimming: 5 bases; junction bases outside the gene matches: 12. Written as DNA, the CDR3 is TGTGCCAGCAGCCTCGAGGCCCGAGGACTAGCGGGAGGGGAGACCCAGTACTTC. It codes for CASSLEARGLAGGETQYF.

This clonotype has only a few counts. The V gene is TRBV7-8, the J gene TRBJ2-3, with D perhaps matching TRBD1 or TRBD2 (5 bases each). CDR3 length: 17 amino acids. Trimming stripped 1 base from V and 1 base from J, with 15 bases between. Germline-derived CDR1 and CDR2 are SGHVS and FQNEAQ. CDR3 DNA: TGTGCCAGCAGCTTAGTCCACAGGCGGGCCCGCACAGATACGCAGTATTTT. It encodes CASSLVHRRARTDTQYF.

This clonotype has at least ten counts. V usage is TRBV7-8 and J usage is TRBJ2-3; 8 nucleotides match TRBD2. Germline V CDR1 and CDR2: SGHVS, FQNEAQ. V lost 4 bases to trimming and J lost 0 bases; unmatched junction nucleotides: 9. The CDR3 consists of 17 residues. The CDR3, as DNA: TGTGCCAGCAGCTCTACTTGGACTAGCCCTAGCACAGATACGCAGTATTTT. Translated, it gives CASSSTWTSPSTDTQYF.

This clonotype was observed at least ten times. The chain recombines TRBV19 with TRBJ2-5; 8 bases are shared with TRBD1. Germline V CDR1 and CDR2: LNHDA, SQIVND (reference sequence). The CDR3 sequence is 15 residues long. Trimming took 10 bases from V and 5 from J; bases not matched to a gene: 15. In DNA, the CDR3 is TGTGCCAAAGACCAGGGGGCCCTTCGTCGGGAGACCCAGTACTTC. Encoded protein: CAKDQGALRRETQYF.

This clonotype was detected ten times or more. In DNA form, the CDR3 reads TGTGCCAGCAGCTCGACTAGCGGGAGGGTAGTGGGCCAAGAGACCCAGTACTTC. This translates into CASSSTSGRVVGQETQYF. V and J are TRBV7-9 and TRBJ2-5, with 14 bases lining up with TRBD2. The CDR3 runs 18 residues. V dropped 4 bases and J dropped 1; count of bases not matched to a gene: 8. Germline lookup yields CDR1 SEHNR and CDR2 FQNEAQ (reference sequence).

This clonotype has a handful of counts. V is TRBV4-2 and J is TRBJ2-7; D assignment may be TRBD1 or TRBD2 (5 bases each). CDR1 and CDR2 from the germline V gene are LGHNA and YNFKEQ. The CDR3 is 16 residues long. V gave up 0 bases and J gave up 0 bases, with 12 bases separating them. The CDR3 loop reads CASSQDLGDRSYEQYF. CDR3 sequence (DNA): TGTGCCAGCAGCCAAGATCTGGGGGACCGCTCCTACGAGCAGTACTTC.

By frequency in the sample, this clonotype is medium-sized. The chain has TRBV11-2 and TRBJ2-3, with TRBD1 matching over 7 bases. With 2 bases clipped from V and 1 base from J, the junction kept 3 bases outside the gene matches. This CDR3 region has 15 residues. The germline V gene has CDR1 SGHAT and CDR2 FQNNGV. Written as DNA, the CDR3 is TGTGCCAGCAGCTTAAACAGGGGTCGCACAGATACGCAGTATTTT. This sequence encodes CASSLNRGRTDTQYF.

There are many counts of this clonotype. This chain joins TRBV7-2 and TRBJ1-2, with a possible D match to TRBD1 (5 bases). The V end lost 2 bases, the J end lost 2 bases, and 9 bases lay between the germline ends. This CDR3 has 14 amino acids. The germline V gene encodes CDR1 SGHTA and CDR2 FQGNSA. CDR3 sequence: CASSLSRVNYGYTF. The CDR3, as DNA: TGTGCCAGCAGCTTAAGCAGGGTAAACTATGGCTACACCTTC.

This clonotype was seen repeatedly, ten times or more. The V gene is TRBV7-2, the J gene TRBJ2-5, with 12 nucleotides matching TRBD2. With V trimmed by 3 bases and J by 5 bases, 4 bases remained unmatched. CDR1 and CDR2 from the germline V gene are SGHTA and FQGNSA. This CDR3 is built from 15 residues. For the CDR3, the DNA is TGTGCCAGCAGCTTGGGGACTAGCGGGTTGGAGACCCAGTACTTC. Its translation: CASSLGTSGLETQYF.